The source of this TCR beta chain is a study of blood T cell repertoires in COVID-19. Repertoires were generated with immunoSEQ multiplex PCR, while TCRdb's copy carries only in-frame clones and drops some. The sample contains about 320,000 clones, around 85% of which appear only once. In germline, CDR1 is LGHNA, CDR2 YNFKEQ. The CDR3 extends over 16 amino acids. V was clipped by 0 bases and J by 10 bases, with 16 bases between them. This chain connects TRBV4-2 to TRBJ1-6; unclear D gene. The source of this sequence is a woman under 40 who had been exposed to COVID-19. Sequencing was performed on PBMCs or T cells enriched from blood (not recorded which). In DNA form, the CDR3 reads TGTGCCAGCAGCCAAGATTTCGGCTCGGGCGGGTCACCCCTCCACTTT. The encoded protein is CASSQDFGSGGSPLHF.